In this sample, the clone carrying this TCR beta chain turned up a few times. Its antigen is unidentified. The source of the sample is a study of beta chain features in type 1 diabetes. The investigators reverse transcribed all of the isolated RNA, so they sequenced expressed TCRB transcripts. Here immunoSEQ multiplex PCR was the method, and the copy in TCRdb shows in-frame clones only, minus some. The sample records about 160,000 clones, around 10% being singletons. Using CD45RO/CCR7/CD25/CD127/CD95/CD27, CD4+ naive, central memory, regulatory and stem cell-like memory cells were sorted. Looked up from germline, CDR1 is MGHRA and CDR2 is YSYEKL. The CDR3 is 17 amino acids. Trimming took off 0 bases at V and 7 bases at J, with 20 bases between the two ends. Broader study findings: Within each of all four CD4+ subsets, Type 1 diabetes patients had TCRB CDR3s that were moderately but significantly shorter.

Sequenced input: central memory CD4+ T cells from blood. This sequence originates from a man aged 25 to 40 with type 1 diabetes. The rearrangement joins TRBV4-1 to TRBJ2-3, with D maybe TRBD2 (5 bases). The CDR3 is CASSQDFQSGDVNTQYF. CDR3 sequence (DNA): TGCGCCAGCAGCCAAGATTTCCAGAGCGGAGACGTAAATACGCAGTATTTT.